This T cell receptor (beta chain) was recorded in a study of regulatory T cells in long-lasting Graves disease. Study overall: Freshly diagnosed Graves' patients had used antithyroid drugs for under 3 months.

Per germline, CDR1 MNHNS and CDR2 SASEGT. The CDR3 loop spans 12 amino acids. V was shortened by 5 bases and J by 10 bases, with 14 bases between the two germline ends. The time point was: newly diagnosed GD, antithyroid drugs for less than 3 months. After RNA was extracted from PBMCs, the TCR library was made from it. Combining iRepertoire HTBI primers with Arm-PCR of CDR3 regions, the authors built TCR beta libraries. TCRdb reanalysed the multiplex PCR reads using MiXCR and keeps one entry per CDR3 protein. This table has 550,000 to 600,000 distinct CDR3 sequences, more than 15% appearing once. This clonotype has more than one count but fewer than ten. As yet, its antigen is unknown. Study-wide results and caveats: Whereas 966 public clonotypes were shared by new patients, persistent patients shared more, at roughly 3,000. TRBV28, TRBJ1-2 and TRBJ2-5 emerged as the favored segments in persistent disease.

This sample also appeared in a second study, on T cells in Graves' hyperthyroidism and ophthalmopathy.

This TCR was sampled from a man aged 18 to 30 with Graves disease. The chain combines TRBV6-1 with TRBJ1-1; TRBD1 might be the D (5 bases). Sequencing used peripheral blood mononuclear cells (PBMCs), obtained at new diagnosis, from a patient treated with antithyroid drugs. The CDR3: CASSNGGSGAFF. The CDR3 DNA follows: TGTGCCAGCAGTAACGGGGGATCGGGAGCTTTCTTT.